The 2 T cell receptor beta chains below all came from one sample that was sequenced in a study of response to subunit inactivated influenza vaccine. TCRdb reprocessed the RT-PCR reads with MiXCR, giving one entry per CDR3 protein. The sample lists roughly 570,000 distinct CDR3 sequences, 11% to 15% seen once, with around 10% in the top ten. The sample was PBMCs from blood, taken about 11 days after vaccination. These receptors were collected from a man aged 50-60 years who received an inactivated influenza vaccine.

This clonotype was detected ten times or more. The chain recombines TRBV20-1 with TRBJ2-3, with D tentatively TRBD2 (6 bases). Germline CDR1 reads DFQATT; CDR2 reads SNEGSKA (reference sequence). With 1 base removed from V and 0 bases from J, the gap between germline ends came to 8 bases. The CDR3 has 14 amino acids. CDR3 nucleotides: TGCAGTGCTAGAGGGAGCGGGAGCACAGATACGCAGTATTTT. Protein sequence: CSARGSGSTDTQYF.

This clonotype came up a few times. The chain has TRBV4-3 and TRBJ2-7; 8 bases fit TRBD1. CDR1 LGHNA and CDR2 YSLEER come from the germline V gene. V shed 3 bases, J shed 5 bases, and the junction held 9 bases outside the gene matches. This CDR3 contains 15 residues. CDR3 DNA: TGCGCCAGCAGCCATTATCCGGGACAGGTGGACGAGCAGTACTTC. The encoded protein is CASSHYPGQVDEQYF.